Listed below are T cell receptor beta chains from one sample, sequenced in a study of Ad26.COV2.S vaccination and SARS-CoV-2 variants. Produced via immunoSEQ multiplex PCR; TCRdb's table is partial and in-frame only. The top ten clones hold roughly 3.3% of a sample with about 350,000 clones, 70% to 90% of them seen once. Sequencing was performed on peripheral blood, taken in a trial of Ad26.COV2.S vaccine versus placebo. These receptors were collected from a person between 18 and 59 years old who received the Ad26.COV2.S COVID-19 vaccine or a placebo. The CDR3 runs from the conserved cysteine through the conserved F or W. D genes are given only for firm matches. The listing skips clone size in some rows; elsewhere it reads once, few, many or a size class.

>TRBD1|TRBV10-3|TRBJ2-7|-
CAIKGQVAYEQYF
TGTGCCATCAAGGGACAGGTAGCCTACGAGCAGTACTTC
>-|TRBV2|TRBJ2-5|-
CASSEYRPRTVAETQYF
TGTGCCAGCAGTGAATACAGGCCCCGGACTGTCGCGGAGACCCAGTACTTC
>-|TRBV18|TRBJ2-3|-
CASSPPGDTQYF
TGTGCCAGCTCACCGCCGGGGGATACGCAGTATTTT
>-|TRBV19|TRBJ1-5|-
CASSWDFNQPQHF
TGTGCCAGTAGTTGGGATTTCAATCAGCCCCAGCATTTT
>-|TRBV29-1|TRBJ1-2|-
CSVRSHLGVGYTF
TGCAGCGTCCGGTCCCATCTGGGGGTCGGCTACACCTTC
>-|TRBV13|TRBJ2-2|-
CASSLRTVGSYTGELFF
TGTGCCAGCTCACTTAGGACAGTTGGCTCCTACACCGGGGAGCTGTTTTTT
>-|TRBV6-5|TRBJ2-7|once
CASSSGHRSYEQYF
TGTGCCAGCAGTTCCGGACATCGCTCCTACGAGCAGTACTTC
>-|TRBV5-1|TRBJ2-7|-
CASSLKRSGDEQYF
TGCGCCAGCAGCTTGAAGAGGTCAGGAGACGAGCAGTACTTC
>-|TRBV5-1|TRBJ1-2|-
CASSFEEGARGYTF
TGCGCCAGCAGCTTCGAGGAAGGGGCGCGGGGCTACACCTTC
>-|TRBV25-1|TRBJ1-3|-
CASSEAGNSGNTIYF
TGTGCCAGCAGTGAGGCCGGGAACTCTGGAAACACCATATATTTT
>-|TRBV12-3/TRBV12-4|TRBJ2-1|once
CASKRTPKDEQFF
TGTGCCAGCAAGAGGACGCCCAAGGATGAGCAGTTCTTC
>-|TRBV5-1|TRBJ2-7|-
CASSSTGTEQYF
TGCGCCAGCAGCTCCACAGGGACCGAGCAGTACTTC
>TRBD1|TRBV7-8|TRBJ1-2|-
CASSLARTGYGYTF
TGTGCCAGCAGCTTAGCGCGGACAGGGTATGGCTACACCTTC
>-|TRBV5-6|TRBJ2-2|-
CASSLEWGRVNTGELFF
TGTGCCAGCAGCTTGGAATGGGGGCGGGTGAACACCGGGGAGCTGTTTTTT
>-|TRBV2|TRBJ2-7|-
CASSKSGYEQYF
TGTGCCAGCAGTAAATCAGGGTACGAGCAGTACTTC
>-|TRBV4-3|TRBJ1-6|-
CASSAGSIDSPLHF
TGCGCCAGCAGCGCCGGGTCAATCGATTCACCCCTCCACTTT
>TRBD1|TRBV24-1|TRBJ2-7|-
CATSDPGQGYHEQYF
TGTGCCACCAGTGATCCGGGACAGGGTTACCACGAGCAGTACTTC
>-|TRBV19|TRBJ2-3|-
CASSKTGQPLLAASTDTQYF
TGTGCCAGTAGTAAAACAGGGCAGCCTTTATTGGCGGCGAGCACAGATACGCAGTATTTT
>-|TRBV29-1|TRBJ2-3|-
CSAEGGLADTQYF
TGCAGCGCCGAGGGGGGTCTCGCAGATACGCAGTATTTT
>TRBD2|TRBV30|TRBJ2-7|-
CAWSVKRLAVDEQYF
TGTGCCTGGAGTGTAAAACGACTAGCGGTAGACGAGCAGTACTTC
>-|TRBV5-6|TRBJ1-3|once
CASSLGQAGGTIYF
TGTGCCAGCAGCTTGGGACAGGCAGGAGGTACCATATATTTT
>-|TRBV6-5|TRBJ1-1|-
CASSRTTGANTEAFF
TGTGCCAGCAGTCGGACGACAGGTGCGAACACTGAAGCTTTCTTT
>TRBD1|TRBV15|TRBJ2-7|-
CATSREGQSYEQYF
TGTGCCACCAGCAGAGAGGGACAGTCTTACGAGCAGTACTTC
>-|TRBV5-4|TRBJ1-3|few
CASSSRNSGNTIYF
TGTGCCAGCAGCTCCAGGAACTCTGGAAACACCATATATTTT
>-|TRBV30|TRBJ1-2|-
CAWSVLRRGDYYGYTF
-
>-|TRBV27|TRBJ1-6|few
CASSLQQGNSPLHF
TGTGCCAGCAGTTTACAGCAGGGGAATTCACCCCTCCACTTT
>-|TRBV27|TRBJ2-1|-
CASSLRGPRNEQFF
TGTGCCAGCAGTTTACGGGGACCCCGGAATGAGCAGTTCTTC
>-|TRBV9|TRBJ2-1|-
CASSRISYNEQFF
TGTGCCAGCAGCCGGATCTCCTACAATGAGCAGTTCTTC
>-|TRBV5-1|TRBJ2-5|-
CASSLAGPLRQETQYF
TGCGCCAGCAGCTTGGCCGGGCCCCTTCGCCAAGAGACCCAGTACTTC
>TRBD2|TRBV14|TRBJ2-4|few
CASSHLGLAGLNIQYF
TGTGCCAGCAGCCACTTGGGACTAGCGGGTTTGAACATTCAGTACTTC
>-|TRBV3-1/TRBV3-2|TRBJ1-6|-
CASSRDNSVSPLHF
TGTGCCAGCAGCCGGGACAATTCTGTATCACCCCTCCACTTT
>-|TRBV10-3|TRBJ2-4|-
CAISESRGVDIQYF
TGTGCCATCAGTGAGTCTAGGGGCGTAGACATTCAGTACTTC
>-|TRBV7-8|TRBJ2-7|-
CASSSPGYEQYF
TGTGCCAGCAGCTCCCCCGGCTACGAGCAGTACTTC
>TRBD2|TRBV2|TRBJ2-1|-
CASSVLAGSSYNEQFF
TGTGCCAGCAGTGTACTAGCGGGGAGCTCCTACAATGAGCAGTTCTTC
>-|TRBV6-2/TRBV6-3|TRBJ2-6|-
CASSFISGANVLTF
TGTGCCAGCAGTTTTATCTCTGGGGCCAACGTCCTGACTTTC
>TRBD2|TRBV4-3|TRBJ2-3|-
CASSQGTSGGYTDTQYF
TGCGCCAGCAGCCAAGGGACTAGCGGGGGGTACACAGATACGCAGTATTTT
>-|TRBV12-3/TRBV12-4|TRBJ2-3|-
CASSGTSTDTQYF
TGTGCCAGCAGTGGGACTAGCACAGATACGCAGTATTTT
>-|TRBV5-1|TRBJ2-5|-
CASMVAAGKVVTQYF
TGCGCCAGCATGGTAGCGGCTGGAAAGGTGGTGACCCAGTACTTC
>-|TRBV6-2/TRBV6-3|TRBJ1-5|-
CASSPGLTAPQHF
TGTGCCAGCAGCCCAGGATTGACAGCACCACAGCATTTT
>TRBD2|TRBV5-4|TRBJ2-7|-
CASSLGGGSYEQYF
TGTGCCAGCAGCTTGGGGGGGGGCTCCTACGAGCAGTACTTC
>-|TRBV10-3|TRBJ2-7|-
CAISEGQGLREQYF
TGTGCCATCAGTGAGGGACAAGGCCTGAGAGAGCAGTACTTC